This TCR beta chain comes out of a study of T cells in localized non-small cell lung cancer. Germline V lookup: CDR1 LGHNA, CDR2 YNFKEQ. This CDR3 contains 16 residues. The ends were cut back, 1 base at V and 5 bases at J, with 18 bases in the middle. Notes on this clone: The antigen remains undetermined.

Sequencing was performed with immunoSEQ multiplex PCR; in TCRdb, only in-frame clones are kept and a portion is missing. In the table there are 35,000 or so clones, around 90% of which are singletons. Study results and limitations: Measurement of T cell clonality placed uninvolved adjacent lung highest, above the level in tumor. As only one tumor region underwent sequencing, heterogeneity remains possible. Patients showing higher blood T cell density tended to see longer overall survival. Adjacent lung had a median about 57 of the 100 largest tumor clones.

The material was peripheral blood, obtained before any cancer treatment. The clonotype originates from a woman aged 40-70 years with stage I lung adenocarcinoma. The rearrangement links TRBV4-2 to TRBJ2-7, with a weak D call TRBD2 (6 bases). The CDR3 reads CASSQVGGRVGNEQYF. The CDR3 bases are TGTGCCAGCAGCCAAGTGGGGGGTAGGGTTGGGAACGAGCAGTACTTC.